This T cell receptor beta chain was retrieved from a study of STAT5B mutations in CD4+ large granular lymphocyte leukemia (dated by TCRdb to between 2021 and 2024). Turning to the overall study: Among the healthy controls, the CDR3 'QG' motif was associated with a particular HLA allele. TCRbeta repertoires of CD4+ T-cell large granular lymphocyte leukemia patients were compared with those of healthy blood donors. Flow cytometry on FACSCanto II or FACSVerse confirmed that purified fractions exceeded 95% purity among lymphocytes. The study at large found these results: The data were not HLA-matched, and the relatively small sample size could explain the higher clonality seen in CD4+ compared with CD8+ T-LGLL. Enrichment of TRBV06-family usage was observed among the top patient clones (8/27) relative to healthy controls (2/35). Greater clonality appeared to be present in CD4-sorted patient repertoires than in healthy CD4+ repertoires, and the difference was retained after the putative leukemic clones were removed. Each patient's main leukemic clonotypes were private, but roughly a quarter of these clonotypes showed up at low frequency in the non-leukemic repertoires of other patients.

The immunoSEQ assay at survey resolution was applied to genomic DNA for sequencing of TCRbeta rearrangements. Processing in the source paper ran as follows. In the TCR sequencing data, the lowest productive clonotype frequency that could be detected was 2.59 x 10-5. Only productive TCRbeta rearrangements, meaning sequences that were complete and in-frame, were kept for the analyses. Sample clonality was computed as Simpson clonality in the immunoSEQ Analyzer version 3.0. Clones were grouped by frequency into very rare, small, medium, large (1-20%) or hyperexpanded (>20%) categories. Generation probabilities were estimated with OLGA 1.2.3, V-gene circos plots were made with VDJtools, specificities were looked up in VDJdb, and CDR3 motifs were identified with GLIPH. In its TCRdb copy, this immuneACCESS table keeps in-frame sequences only and misses some clones. Where compared with another copy, unresolved V genes explain less than half of these, and the others have no known cause. V and J calls and clone size come straight from that table; D and trimming were deduced from the DNA. In all, the sample holds about 35,000 clones, and about 70% of those were seen once. Approximately 2% of the sample is taken by the ten largest.

Healthy controls were 37 blood donors whose buffy coats came from the Finnish Red Cross blood service. All TCR-sequenced material derived from peripheral blood: patient blood samples and healthy donor buffy coats. Ficoll-Hypaque gradient centrifugation was used to isolate peripheral blood mononuclear cells. Magnetic purification was used to isolate CD4+ cells from the buffy coats of the healthy controls. The Gentra Puregene Cell and Tissue kit was used to extract genomic DNA, and a Qubit 2.0 fluorometer was used to measure the amount of genomic DNA. At the junction V is shortened by 4 bases and J by 7 bases, with 17 bases in between. Reading from cysteine to phenylalanine, the CDR3 counts 14 amino acids. Here the CDR3 DNA is all that survives: 42 bases in frame from base 1. CDR1 MGHRA and CDR2 YSYEKL were looked up in the germline V gene. A remark on this clone: This clone's antigen is unknown. Base-call qualities are not available, and no considerably larger clone is one nucleotide away.

The receptor comes from a human donor in good health. The sample taken for sequencing was CD4+ T cells from blood buffy coats. The receptor chain draws on TRBV4-1 and TRBJ2-7, with the D call perhaps TRBD1 or TRBD2, as 6 bases match in each case. The CDR3 is CASSPAQGLVEQYF. At the DNA level, the sequence is TGCGCCAGCAGCCCGGCACAGGGACTGGTGGAGCAGTACTTC.